This TCR beta chain comes out of a study of blood T cell repertoires in COVID-19. Overall study context: Sites in the United States, Italy and Spain provided acute and convalescent COVID-19 samples.

In the authors' methods: Researchers report that nucleated cell counts were estimated from reference gene primer amplification. Clones were read by immunoSEQ multiplex PCR, and TCRdb kept only the in-frame ones, dropping some. V and J calls and clone size are as listed in that table; D and trimming were resolved from the DNA. The table includes 100,000 to 150,000 clones, around 81% detected once. The V gene lost 4 bases and the J gene lost 0 bases, with 11 bases spanning the gap. The CDR3 runs to 15 residues. Germline lookup yields CDR1 SGHTS and CDR2 YDEGEE. The sequence was collected from a woman between 45 and 60 years old with acute or convalescent COVID-19. V gene TRBV5-8 combines with J gene TRBJ2-1, with a weak D call TRBD2 (5 bases). Material for sequencing was peripheral blood. The CDR3 nucleotides read TGTGCCAGCAGCAAGGACTTCAGCTCCTACAATGAGCAGTTCTTC. It is translated as CASSKDFSSYNEQFF.